These 9 T cell receptor beta chains were all obtained from the same sample, sequenced in a study of cytomegalovirus exposure and HLA in healthy donors. Amplification used 60 Vbeta primers and 13 Jbeta primers. TCRdb keeps only in-frame clones here, not all; method: immunoSEQ multiplex PCR. The data show 100,000 to 150,000 clones, around 84% seen once. Sequencing used PBMCs. All receptors come from a woman aged 40 to 55 in good health and CMV-seronegative.

This rearrangement joins TRBV27 to TRBJ1-2; TRBD1 might be the D (5 bases). Germline lookup yields CDR1 MNHEY and CDR2 SMNVEV (reference sequence). The CDR3 length is 14 residues. V lost 5 bases and J 4 bases, leaving 14 bases between the germline ends. The CDR3 sequence: CASSPIGGGYGYTF. Here the CDR3 DNA reads TGTGCCAGCAGTCCGATCGGGGGTGGCTATGGCTACACCTTC.

This chain uses TRBV7-9 with TRBJ1-2; perhaps TRBD1 as D (6 bases). Trimming removed 4 bases from V and 6 bases from J, with 18 bases in between. Germline-derived CDR1 and CDR2 are SEHNR and FQNEAQ (reference sequence). There are 15 residues in the CDR3. The CDR3, as DNA: TGTGCCAGCAGCTCAGGACAGCCATGGGGAAATGGCTACACCTTC. It is translated as CASSSGQPWGNGYTF.

J is TRBJ1-5 and V is TRBV18; no clear D. Between the trimmed V and J ends, which lost 2 bases and 3 bases, there was a span of 11 bases. Germline V gene lookup returns CDR1 KGHSH and CDR2 LQKENI. The CDR3 is 15 amino acids. This chain's CDR3 is CASSPIGRDNQPQHF. CDR3 DNA sequence: TGTGCCAGCTCACCAATTGGACGGGACAATCAGCCCCAGCATTTT.

The V call is TRBV6-1, the J call TRBJ1-3; the D is unclear. CDR3 size: 14 residues. The V and J ends lost 2 bases and 0 bases respectively, with 5 bases between them. CDR1 and CDR2 (germline): MNHNS, SASEGT. The CDR3 reads CASSENSSGNTIYF. CDR3 nucleotides: TGTGCCAGCAGTGAAAACAGCTCTGGAAACACCATATATTTT.

The chain has TRBV15 and TRBJ2-5, with 10 positions matching TRBD1. The CDR3 consists of 15 residues. The germline gives CDR1 LNHNV, CDR2 YYDKDF (reference sequence). Trimming cost V 3 bases and J 5 bases; bases outside gene matches: 6. CDR3 sequence (DNA): TGTGCCACCAGCAGGAGACAGGGGGCGCCCGAGACCCAGTACTTC. Protein sequence: CATSRRQGAPETQYF.

The chain couples TRBV2 to TRBJ1-4; TRBD1 might be the D (5 bases). Looked up from germline, CDR1 is SNHLY and CDR2 is FYNNEI. V gave up 8 bases and J gave up 6 bases, with 16 bases separating them. The CDR3 has 14 residues. CDR3 in amino acids: CASGAGKGDEKLFF. The DNA of the CDR3 is TGTGCCAGCGGAGCAGGGAAAGGAGATGAAAAACTGTTTTTT.

A few counts support this clone. The chain couples TRBV6-5 to TRBJ2-7; 12 bases match TRBD2. CDR3 size: 15 residues. V shed 2 bases and J 4 bases; nucleotides not matched to a gene: 3. Germline V CDR1 and CDR2: MNHEY, SVGAGI. The CDR3 loop is CASSYGLAGIYEQYF. The CDR3 bases are TGTGCCAGCAGTTACGGACTAGCGGGGATATACGAGCAGTACTTC.

The rearrangement joins TRBV29-1 to TRBJ2-7, with a tentative D call TRBD2 (6 bases). V lost 6 bases and J 6 bases, leaving 21 bases between the germline ends. Germline CDR1 and CDR2: SQVTM and ANQGSEA. This CDR3 is built from 14 residues. The CDR3, as DNA: TGCAGCGTCTCACCGAGACTGGACGGGAGCGAGCAGTACTTC. Translation: CSVSPRLDGSEQYF.

The chain joins TRBV27 to TRBJ2-7; 7 bases line up with TRBD1. The CDR3 has 13 amino acids. CDR1 and CDR2 (germline): MNHEY, SMNVEV (reference sequence). Trimming cost V 0 bases and J 7 bases; bases outside gene matches: 3. Written as DNA, the CDR3 is TGTGCCAGCAGTTTATCCCAGGGGGAAGAGCAGTACTTC. It translates to CASSLSQGEEQYF.